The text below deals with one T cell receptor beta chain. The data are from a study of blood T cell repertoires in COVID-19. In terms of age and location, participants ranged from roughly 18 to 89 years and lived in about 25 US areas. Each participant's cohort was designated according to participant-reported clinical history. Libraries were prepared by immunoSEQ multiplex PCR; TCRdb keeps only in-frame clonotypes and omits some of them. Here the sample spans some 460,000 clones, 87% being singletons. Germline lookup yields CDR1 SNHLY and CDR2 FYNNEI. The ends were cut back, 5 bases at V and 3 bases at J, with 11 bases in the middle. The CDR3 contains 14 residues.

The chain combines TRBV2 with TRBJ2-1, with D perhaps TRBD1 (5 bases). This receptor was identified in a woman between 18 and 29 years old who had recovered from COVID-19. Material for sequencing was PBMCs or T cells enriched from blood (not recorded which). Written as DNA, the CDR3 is TGTGCCAGCAGTAGGACACTGAGCTACAATGAGCAGTTCTTC. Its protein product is CASSRTLSYNEQFF.